The clone carrying this TCR beta chain was recorded a few times. Its target is unknown. The data derive from a study of cytomegalovirus exposure and HLA in healthy donors. Overall study: HLA-typed donors were the source of roughly 85 million unique TCRs held in an early data release.

PCR employed 60 Vbeta and 13 Jbeta primers. Sequenced by immunoSEQ multiplex PCR; TCRdb stores in-frame clones only, minus some. The data hold some 130,000 clones, with roughly 80% observed a single time. The V end was cut by 5 bases, the J end by 4 bases, with 15 bases between. The germline gives CDR1 SEHNR, CDR2 FQNEAQ (reference sequence). The CDR3 has 14 residues. Study-level findings and limits: An analysis done earlier found most TCR beta V segments productive about 87% or about 30% of the time. Indistinguishability led to the exclusion of some V segments, TRBV6-2 and TRBV6-3 included. Cytomegalovirus-associated TCR beta chains were listed, numbering roughly 150.

The chain carries TRBV7-9 and TRBJ2-7; D is perhaps TRBD2 (5 bases). This clonotype originated in a young man in good health and CMV-seronegative. The sequencing sample was made of PBMCs. CDR3 DNA sequence: TGTGCCAGCAGCACCCAAGGACGGGAATACGAGCAGTACTTC. It translates to CASSTQGREYEQYF.